These T cell receptor beta chains were read from a single sample in a study of Graves' ophthalmopathy and Graves' hyperthyroidism. TCRdb re-derived calls from the multiplex PCR reads in MiXCR, one entry per CDR3 protein. The sample includes 200,000 to 250,000 distinct CDR3 sequences, around 50% of them seen just once. Sequenced input: peripheral blood. The source of these receptors is an adult man with Graves' ophthalmopathy. CDR3s include the opening cysteine and the closing phenylalanine or tryptophan. D genes are given only for firm matches. Part of the rows lack a size; the others show once, few, many or a class for expanded clones.

D	J	V	size	DNA	CDR3
TRBD2	TRBJ2-7	TRBV9	NA	TGTGCCAGCAGCCTCGACAGCCCGGGACTAGCGCCCACTTCCTACGAGCAGTACTTC	CASSLDSPGLAPTSYEQYF
NA	TRBJ2-7	TRBV10-3	NA	TGTGCCATCAGGCCGGGACCAGCAACCTACGGGCAGTACTTC	CAIRPGPATYGQYF
NA	TRBJ2-5	TRBV5-1	few	TGCGCCAGCAGCTTGAAGGCCCAAGAGACCCAGTACTTC	CASSLKAQETQYF
NA	TRBJ2-7	TRBV10-1	NA	TGCGCCAGCAGTGATCAGGGCTCAGGCTACGAGCAGTACTTC	CASSDQGSGYEQYF
NA	TRBJ1-2	TRBV19	many	TGTGCCAGTAGTATAGTAGGGAACTATGGCTACACCTTC	CASSIVGNYGYTF
NA	TRBJ1-2	TRBV5-6	NA	TGTGCCAGCAGCACCCCCGGGGGGAATGGCTACACCTTC	CASSTPGGNGYTF
NA	TRBJ2-7	TRBV29-1	few	TGCAGCGTCTTGGACCTCTCCTACGAGCAGTACTTC	CSVLDLSYEQYF
TRBD1	TRBJ1-4	TRBV20-1	NA	TGCAGTGCTAGAAAGGGGGCCGCAACTAATGAAAAACTGTTTTTT	CSARKGAATNEKLFF
NA	TRBJ1-4	TRBV2	NA	TGTGCCAGTTCGATAGACCGGAACACTGAAAAACTGTTTTTT	CASSIDRNTEKLFF
NA	TRBJ1-1	TRBV5-1	NA	TGCGCCAGCAGACAGGAGGAAGGAAAAACTGAAGCTTTCTTT	CASRQEEGKTEAFF
TRBD1	TRBJ2-5	TRBV7-8	few	TGTGCCAGCAGCTTAGGTTTTTCCCGGAACAGGGGCGCGGAGACCCAGTACTTC	CASSLGFSRNRGAETQYF
NA	TRBJ1-5	TRBV2	NA	TGTGCCAGCGAAACCAGGGGCAGCAATCAGCCCCAGCATTTT	CASETRGSNQPQHF
TRBD1	TRBJ1-1	TRBV20-1	NA	TGCAGTGCTTCTAGACAGGGGGGGGACACTGAAGCTTTCTTT	CSASRQGGDTEAFF
TRBD1	TRBJ2-7	TRBV13	NA	TGTGCCAGCAGCGTCGGTGATAGACAGGGGTCGGACGAGCAGTACTTC	CASSVGDRQGSDEQYF
NA	TRBJ2-5	TRBV28	NA	TGTGCCAGCAGTTTCCCGACAGGTAGCGAGACCCAGTACTTC	CASSFPTGSETQYF
TRBD1	TRBJ2-7	TRBV20-1	few	TGCAGTGCCACGGGACAGGAGGGAGATTACGAGCAGTACTTC	CSATGQEGDYEQYF
NA	TRBJ1-4	TRBV6-2/TRBV6-3	NA	TGTGCCAGCACCGGCGACCGTAATGAAAAACTGTTTTTT	CASTGDRNEKLFF
NA	TRBJ2-2	TRBV9	NA	TGTGCCAGCAGCGTATCGGGTGGCAGGGGAGTAGGCGGGGAGCTGTTTTTT	CASSVSGGRGVGGELFF
NA	TRBJ1-5	TRBV4-1	NA	TGTGCCAGCAGCCAAGAGTCAAGACAGCCCCAGCATTTT	CASSQESRQPQHF
NA	TRBJ2-6	TRBV12-3/TRBV12-4	once	TGTGCCAGCTCACCAGACTACCGCTCTGGGGCCAACGTCCTGACTTTC	CASSPDYRSGANVLTF
NA	TRBJ2-7	TRBV4-1	few	TGCGCCAGCAGCCAAGTCCGTCGCGAGCAGTACTTC	CASSQVRREQYF
TRBD1	TRBJ2-7	TRBV5-1	few	TGCGCCAGCAGCTCGACAGGGGCCGAGCAGTACTTC	CASSSTGAEQYF
NA	TRBJ2-2	TRBV24-1	NA	TGTGCCACCAGTGATCGTCCCGGGGAGCTGTTTTTT	CATSDRPGELFF
NA	TRBJ1-2	TRBV10-3	once	TGTGCCATCAGCCCGGGACAAGGCTATGGCTACACCTTC	CAISPGQGYGYTF
TRBD1	TRBJ2-5	TRBV12-3/TRBV12-4	NA	TGTGCCAGCAGTTACCGCCCCGGGACAGTACGCCAAGAGACCCAGTACTTC	CASSYRPGTVRQETQYF
TRBD2	TRBJ2-2	TRBV20-1	NA	TGCAGTGCTAGAGCATCCTCGGAGCGGGAGATCACCGGGGAGCTGTTTTTT	CSARASSEREITGELFF
NA	TRBJ2-5	TRBV6-1	NA	TGTGCCAGCAGTTACTCACAGGGACGAGAGACCCAGTACTTC	CASSYSQGRETQYF
TRBD1	TRBJ1-5	TRBV7-9	NA	TGTGCCAGCAGTGATAGGACAGGGCGGAATCAGCCCCAGCATTTT	CASSDRTGRNQPQHF
TRBD1	TRBJ1-6	TRBV20-1	NA	TGCAGTGCCCCGGGACAGAATTCACCCCTCCACTTT	CSAPGQNSPLHF